This T cell receptor beta chain is drawn from a study of molecular identifiers for immune sequencing clone quantification (dated by TCRdb to the late 2010s). About the study as a whole: For a replicate experiment, RNA from around 20,000 or 99,000 naive CD8 T cells was divided into five aliquots, of which four were sequenced. CD8 T cells were used in a methods study to benchmark molecular-identifier clustering-based TCR repertoire sequencing (MIDCIRS) and TCR RNA copy counting. What the work shows at the level of the full study, not this receptor alone: Modeling estimated 3 to 3.5 recovered TCR RNA copies per cell, compared with about ten by digital PCR, which implies roughly 30% capture efficiency. Highly expanded clone sizes could be underestimated if identical TCR molecules share a barcode. Clones above 20 RNA copies held over 99% of molecules in CMV-specific effector cells but under 1% in naive cells. Spiked-in Jurkat TCR RNA equivalent to a single cell was reported to be detectable even among approximately 1 million naive CD8 T cells. When barcode sub-clustering was omitted, TCR diversity was inflated by chimeric consensus sequences, with chimeras reaching as high as 47%. Naive libraries contained spiked-in Jurkat TCR RNA (roughly 10 copies' worth), which is not part of the donor repertoire.

The CDR3 runs 16 residues from the cysteine to the phenylalanine. Only CDR3 DNA is held: 48 bases, read in frame from base 1. The junction shows trimming of 0 bases on V and 5 bases on J, plus 16 bases between the germline ends. In the germline V gene, CDR1 corresponds to SGHVS and CDR2 to FQNEAQ. On this clonotype: Its binding antigen is unknown. A much bigger clone sits one base away, suggesting this may be a read error.

The method was PCR. TCRdb shows the sequencer as Illumina HiSeq 4000. Bulk TCR libraries were made following a previously described method, with the TCR primers given in Table S5. The Qiagen AllPrep DNA/RNA kit was used to purify total RNA. Before any analysis, reads coming from multiple sequencing runs of the same library were combined into one pool. For the original study's pipeline: Reads were retained only if an exact TCR constant sequence was present, and the retained reads were trimmed to 150 nt and grouped according to their 12-nt molecular barcodes. Reads in each barcode group were sub-clustered using a 15% Levenshtein threshold, and a quality-weighted consensus sequence was built for each RNA molecule. Non-functional sequences were discarded, and so were lower-count sequences lying one edit away from another sequence. Based on a fit of two negative binomial distributions, barcode sub-clusters having less than 20% of the maximum read count were discarded. TCRdb trimmed public reads at Q25 via fastp, called clones via MiXCR and kept in-frame beta chains. CDR3 protein duplicates are merged, each entry listing the most common genes and DNA. The authors' filters were not applied to this entry. The sample table holds 65,000 or so distinct CDR3 sequences, of which under 20% were seen once. The ten largest account for roughly 1.6% of the sample.

Libraries of naive CD8 T cells were built from anywhere between about 18,000 and 1,000,000 sorted cells, with 10%, 30% or 50% of the purified RNA used. Naive CD8 T cells were FACS-sorted as CD8+CD4-CCR7+CD45RA+ on a BD FACSAria II into RLT Plus buffer. To test detection sensitivity, Jurkat RNA equal to ten TCR copies was added to samples of about 18,000-1,100,000 naive CD8 T cells. Enrichment of CD8 T cells was performed with RosetteSep CD8+ T Cell Enrichment Cocktail and Ficoll-Paque, after which ACK red cell lysis was carried out. Sequencing input: naive CD8+ T cells from blood, with Jurkat cell RNA spiked in. The intended sense of this specimen's cell subset or site label: FACS-sorted CD8+CD4-CCR7+CD45RA+ naive T cells. This receptor chain uses TRBV7-8 and TRBJ1-2, and TRBD1 may be the D gene, going by 6 matching bases. The source is a human donor in good health. Some libraries in this study had Jurkat cell RNA spiked in. The bases are TGTGCCAGCAGCTTAGCTCCCTCGACAGGAACTTATGGCTACACCTTC. It translates as CASSLAPSTGTYGYTF.